Included here is one TCR beta chain sequence, with context. Its antigen is as yet unknown. The entry originates in a study of T cell responses to AZD1222 COVID-19 vaccine. Study-level background: Pooled together were second doses at about 4 or about 12 weeks.

The data were produced by immunoSEQ multiplex PCR, yet TCRdb's version contains in-frame clones alone and is incomplete. The sample yields approximately 160,000 clones, approximately 93% seen once. Overall study findings and caveats: Only a handful of AZD1222 recipients, six or seven in all, had baseline seropositivity. All repertoire sampling was performed exclusively after the peak T cell response. The donor cohort was predominantly white British with a female majority, and clonal diversity may have been underestimated.

The origin of this receptor is an adult in good health. The sample was peripheral blood, taken on day 0 of AZD1222 vaccination.

Written as DNA, the CDR3 is TGTGCCAGCAGCTTAGGTACAACAGGGTCCTATGGCTACACCTTC. Residues: CASSLGTTGSYGYTF. The V gene is TRBV7-9, the J gene TRBJ1-2, with D possibly matching TRBD1 (6 bases). The CDR3 is 15 amino acids. The germline V gene encodes CDR1 SEHNR and CDR2 FQNEAQ (reference sequence). The V end lost 1 base, the J end lost 4 bases, and 13 bases lay between the germline ends.